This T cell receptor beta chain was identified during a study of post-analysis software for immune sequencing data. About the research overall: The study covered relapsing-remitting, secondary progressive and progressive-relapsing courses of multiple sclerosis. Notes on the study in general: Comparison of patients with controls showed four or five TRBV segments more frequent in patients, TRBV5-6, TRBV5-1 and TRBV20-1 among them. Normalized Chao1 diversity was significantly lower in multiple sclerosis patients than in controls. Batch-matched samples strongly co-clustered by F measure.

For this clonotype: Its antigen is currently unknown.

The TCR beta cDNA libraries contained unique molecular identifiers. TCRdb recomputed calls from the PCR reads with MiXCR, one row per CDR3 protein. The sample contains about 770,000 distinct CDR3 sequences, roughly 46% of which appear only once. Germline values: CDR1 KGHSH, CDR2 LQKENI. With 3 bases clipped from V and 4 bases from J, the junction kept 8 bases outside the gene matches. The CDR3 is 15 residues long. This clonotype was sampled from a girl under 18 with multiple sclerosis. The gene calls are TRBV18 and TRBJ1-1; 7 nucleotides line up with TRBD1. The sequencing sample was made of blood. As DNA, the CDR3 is TGTGCCAGCTCACCCAAACAGGGGTTCGGCACTGAAGCTTTCTTT. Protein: CASSPKQGFGTEAFF.